These 22 T cell receptor beta chains were sequenced from one sample in a study of Graves' ophthalmopathy and Graves' hyperthyroidism. The sequenced template was RNA, covering the TCR beta CDR3 region. Second-round multiplex PCR came after a first-round RT-PCR that employed HTBI primers. TCRdb re-called the multiplex PCR reads with MiXCR, one entry per CDR3 protein. This sample has roughly 600,000 distinct CDR3 sequences, with less than 45% found just once. The material sequenced was peripheral blood or thyroid tissue (not recorded which). The origin of the receptors is an adult man with Graves' hyperthyroidism.

The chain employs TRBV2 and TRBJ1-2; 12 nucleotides match TRBD1. The J segment lost 5 bases and the V segment lost 9 bases, leaving 7 bases of the junction unmatched. The CDR3 extends over 14 amino acids. CDR1 SNHLY and CDR2 FYNNEI come from the germline V gene. The CDR3 nucleotides are TGTGCCAGGAGACAGGGACAGGGGGCATATGGCTACACCTTC. This encodes CARRQGQGAYGYTF.

This clonotype was recorded at least ten times. This chain uses TRBV6-5 with TRBJ1-4; 8 bases fit TRBD1. The CDR3 extends over 14 amino acids. CDR1 and CDR2 (germline): MNHEY, SVGAGI. J lost 7 bases, V lost 6 bases, and 7 bases had no gene match. The CDR3 DNA sequence: TGTGCCAGCAGCTGGGCAGGGGGCCGTGAAAAACTGTTTTTT. The encoded protein is CASSWAGGREKLFF.

This clonotype occurred a few times. The rearrangement joins TRBV4-2 to TRBJ2-3, with D uncertain. The CDR3 runs to 13 residues. Germline V gene sequence: CDR1 LGHNA, CDR2 YNFKEQ. Trimming removed 1 base at V and 4 bases at J, with 6 bases between. CDR3 loop: CASSQVPADTQYF. CDR3 nucleotides: TGTGCCAGCAGCCAAGTTCCAGCAGATACGCAGTATTTT.

This clonotype has at least ten counts. DNA of the CDR3: TGTGCCAGTAGTGACTATGACGAGCAGTACTTC. It yields the protein CASSDYDEQYF. This chain joins TRBV19 and TRBJ2-7; possible D gene TRBD2, 5 bases. The germline CDR1 and CDR2 sequences are LNHDA and SQIVND (reference sequence). The CDR3 has 11 amino acids. The germline V and J ends were trimmed by 5 bases and 5 bases, with 7 bases remaining between them.

The chain joins TRBV9 to TRBJ2-3; 7 bases line up with TRBD1. Germline values: CDR1 SGDLS, CDR2 YYNGEE. Trimming removed 2 bases from V and 5 bases from J; junction bases left unmatched: 8. This CDR3 has 15 amino acids. The CDR3 nucleotides read TGTGCCAGCAGCGTGGCAGGGGGAACGATAGATACGCAGTATTTT. It codes for CASSVAGGTIDTQYF.

V gene TRBV5-5 combines with J gene TRBJ2-3, with 12 bases matching TRBD2. Trimming cost V 2 bases and J 4 bases; bases outside gene matches: 14. Germline CDR1 is SGHKS and CDR2 is YYEKEE (reference sequence). CDR3 length: 19 residues. The chain's CDR3 is CASSLALRLAGVDSDTQYF. CDR3 DNA sequence: TGTGCCAGCAGCTTAGCGTTGAGACTAGCGGGAGTTGATTCAGATACGCAGTATTTT.

The V gene is TRBV20-1, the J gene TRBJ1-2; D unclear. With 0 bases removed from V and 1 base from J, the gap between germline ends came to 12 bases. This CDR3 spans 15 amino acids. CDR1 is DFQATT and CDR2 is SNEGSKA in the germline V gene (reference sequence). The CDR3 DNA is TGCAGTGCTAGAGATGATAGCGGATATAACTATGGCTACACCTTC. Its translation: CSARDDSGYNYGYTF.

This clonotype has a count of ten or more. This chain uses TRBV10-2 with TRBJ2-7; 12 bases match TRBD2. Germline CDR1 reads WSHSY; CDR2 reads SAAADI. CDR3 length: 15 residues. The V gene end was trimmed by 6 bases and the J gene end by 3 bases; junction bases not matched to a gene: 6. The CDR3 coding sequence is TGCGCCAGCAGATTACTAGCGGGGGGTATCTACGAGCAGTACTTC. Its protein product is CASRLLAGGIYEQYF.

The sample holds many counts of this clonotype. This sequence joins TRBV13 and TRBJ2-7, with TRBD2 identical over 10 bases. The CDR3 is made up of 14 amino acids. CDR1 is PRHDT, CDR2 FYEKMQ, per germline (reference sequence). Trimming at V came to 6 bases and at J to 5 bases, leaving 7 bases not matched to a gene. DNA of the CDR3: TGTGCCAGCAGGACGGGACTAGCGAAAAACGAGCAGTACTTC. It specifies CASRTGLAKNEQYF.

This clonotype has at least ten counts. The chain links TRBV19 to TRBJ1-1, with D hard to call. CDR1 LNHDA and CDR2 SQIVND come from the germline V gene (reference sequence). The V end lost 5 bases, the J end lost 0 bases, and 10 bases lay between the germline ends. CDR3 size: 14 residues. CDR3 in amino acids: CASSRGGMNTEAFF. Written as DNA, the CDR3 is TGTGCCAGTAGTCGGGGAGGTATGAACACTGAAGCTTTCTTT.

The chain recombines TRBV29-1 with TRBJ2-7; TRBD2 aligns across 10 bases. After removal of 8 bases from V and 4 bases from J, the junction contained 11 bases not matched to a gene. This CDR3 has 14 amino acids. Germline V CDR1 and CDR2: SQVTM, ANQGSEA. DNA of the CDR3: TGCAGCCAAGGCCGGGGACTAGCGACGTACGAGCAGTACTTC. Protein product: CSQGRGLATYEQYF.

CDR3 residues: CAIGGSYEQYF. Here the CDR3 DNA reads TGTGCCATCGGGGGGTCTTACGAGCAGTACTTC. V gene TRBV10-3 combines with J gene TRBJ2-7; D perhaps matches TRBD2 (6 bases). Germline V gene lookup returns CDR1 ENHRY and CDR2 SYGVKD. The CDR3 runs to 11 residues. Trimming left V 8 bases short and J 4 bases short, with 9 bases between.

This clonotype was observed many times. V gene TRBV2 combines with J gene TRBJ2-7; D is unresolved. With 3 bases removed from V and 2 bases from J, the gap between germline ends came to 11 bases. Germline loops: CDR1 SNHLY, CDR2 FYNNEI. The CDR3 runs 14 residues. The CDR3 is CASSDGGWTYEQYF. In nucleotides, the CDR3 is TGTGCCAGCAGTGACGGCGGTTGGACCTACGAGCAGTACTTC.

The sample holds many counts of this clonotype. The chain links TRBV7-8 to TRBJ2-2; D is perhaps TRBD1 (6 bases). CDR1 and CDR2 (germline): SGHVS, FQNEAQ. V lost 4 bases and J lost 10, with 16 bases in between. The CDR3 is made up of 14 amino acids. The CDR3 nucleotides are TGTGCCAGCAGCTCCCAGCCCGAGGGACAGGAGCTGTTTTTT. As protein: CASSSQPEGQELFF.

The table lists this clonotype with many counts. V usage is TRBV28 and J usage is TRBJ1-6; D not resolved. CDR3 length: 11 amino acids. V was clipped by 2 bases and J by 9 bases, with 2 bases between them. From germline, CDR1 is MDHEN and CDR2 SYDVKM. CDR3: CASSLGSPLHF. CDR3 in DNA: TGTGCCAGCAGTTTAGGTTCACCCCTCCACTTT.

This chain links TRBV10-2 with TRBJ2-5; 8 bases are a match to TRBD1. Germline-derived CDR1 and CDR2 are WSHSY and SAAADI. The trim removed 4 bases at V and 5 bases at J, leaving 9 bases unmatched. There are 15 residues in the CDR3. The CDR3 DNA reads TGCGCCAGCAGTGGTATCCAGGGGGCCTTGGAGACCCAGTACTTC. Its protein product is CASSGIQGALETQYF.

This clonotype was counted many times. V is TRBV12-5 and J is TRBJ2-7; D possibly uses TRBD1 or TRBD2 (6 bases each). Between the trimmed V and J ends, which lost 6 bases and 3 bases, there was a span of 18 bases. Germline V gives CDR1 LGHNT, CDR2 FRNRAP. The CDR3 runs to 15 residues. The CDR3 DNA is TGTGCTAGTGGCTCGCGGGACGCCAGGGGCTACGAGCAGTACTTC. This codes for CASGSRDARGYEQYF.

The genes are TRBV6-1 and TRBJ1-5; tentative D call: TRBD1 (6 bases). The germline V gene has CDR1 MNHNS and CDR2 SASEGT. The CDR3 covers 16 residues. Trimming took off 5 bases at V and 0 bases at J, with 14 bases between the two ends. This chain's CDR3 is CASSSHGTYSNQPQHF. The CDR3 bases are TGTGCCAGCAGTTCCCACGGGACATATAGCAATCAGCCCCAGCATTTT.

This clonotype showed up many times. V and J are TRBV2 and TRBJ1-5; D is unresolved. The CDR3 has 14 residues. Germline values: CDR1 SNHLY, CDR2 FYNNEI. V was clipped by 3 bases and J by 5 bases, with 11 bases between them. DNA of the CDR3: TGTGCCAGCAGTGAGGTGGCAGATTATCAGCCCCAGCATTTT. This codes for CASSEVADYQPQHF.

As concerns this clonotype: The missing conserved phenylalanine or tryptophan at the end of this CDR3 makes a read error likely. This rearrangement joins TRBV2 to TRBJ1-1; D is uncertain. Germline V CDR1 and CDR2: SNHLY, FYNNEI. V lost 0 bases, J lost 7 bases, and 9 bases lay in between. The CDR3 spans 13 residues. The CDR3 is CASSEALLLEAFL. CDR3 coding DNA: TGTGCCAGCAGTGAAGCGCTTCTCCTTGAAGCTTTCCTT.

The chain links TRBV7-2 to TRBJ1-4, with 8 nucleotides matching TRBD1. Germline V gene sequence: CDR1 SGHTA, CDR2 FQGNSA. The CDR3 loop spans 13 amino acids. J gave up 8 bases and V 6 bases, and 5 bases lay outside the gene matches. CDR3 nucleotide sequence: TGTGCCAGCAGTCGGACAGGGCGGGAAAAACTGTTTTTT. Translating it yields CASSRTGREKLFF.

Of note for this clonotype: One end of the junction is discordant with germline, which a read error may explain. This chain links TRBV7-9 with TRBJ2-7, with 7 bases matching TRBD1. The CDR3 spans 16 residues. CDR1 and CDR2 (germline): SEHNR, FQNEAQ (reference sequence). CDR3 DNA sequence: TGCGCCAGCAGCTTGGAGGCGACAGGGCTTGGCTACGAGCAGTACTTC. Its protein product is CASSLEATGLGYEQYF.